The present T cell receptor beta chain was sequenced within a study of PD-1 blockade in classical Hodgkin lymphoma. Generated by immunoSEQ multiplex PCR, the TCRdb table keeps only in-frame clones and is missing some. This table holds about 53,000 clones, about 84% found once. All the patients suffered relapse after autologous stem cell transplantation, and brentuximab vedotin exposure differed. The sample here was peripheral blood mononuclear cells (PBMCs), taken at baseline. The clonotype was recovered from a human donor with classical Hodgkin lymphoma.

This CDR3 is CASSLGVRLAVSYEQYF. The DNA for the CDR3 is TGTGCCAGCAGCTTAGGGGTACGGCTAGCGGTATCCTACGAGCAGTACTTC. J is TRBJ2-7 and V is TRBV7-2; 7 bases map to TRBD2. Per the germline V gene, CDR1 is SGHTA and CDR2 is FQGNSA. The CDR3 sequence is 17 residues long. The ends lost 1 base at V and 1 base at J; junction bases unmatched: 10.